This T cell receptor beta chain was documented in a study of T cell repertoires in cytomegalovirus infection. Study summary: From public TCR beta signatures came an indication of both CMV infection and matching HLA type. Study-wide results and limits: HLA-C-restricted CMV clonotypes gave the most frequent clonotype in two of eight donors.

The CDR3 extends over 16 amino acids. J lost 4 bases, V lost 1 base, and 8 bases had no gene match. Germline assignment: CDR1 SGHAT and CDR2 FQNNGV. This clonotype was picked up many times. Its antigen remains unidentified. TCRdb fed the reads into MiXCR, producing one record per CDR3 protein. Of some 180,000 distinct CDR3 sequences in the sample, more than 9% were seen once. What was sequenced was PBMCs. The V gene is TRBV11-2, the J gene TRBJ2-5; 8 bases map to TRBD2. The receptor was isolated from a human donor in good health (CMV status not recorded). Some clones in this sample may be carry-over from other donors' samples. The chain's CDR3 is CASSLGGGRIRETQYF. DNA for the CDR3: TGTGCCAGCAGCTTAGGCGGCGGGAGGATAAGAGAGACCCAGTACTTC.